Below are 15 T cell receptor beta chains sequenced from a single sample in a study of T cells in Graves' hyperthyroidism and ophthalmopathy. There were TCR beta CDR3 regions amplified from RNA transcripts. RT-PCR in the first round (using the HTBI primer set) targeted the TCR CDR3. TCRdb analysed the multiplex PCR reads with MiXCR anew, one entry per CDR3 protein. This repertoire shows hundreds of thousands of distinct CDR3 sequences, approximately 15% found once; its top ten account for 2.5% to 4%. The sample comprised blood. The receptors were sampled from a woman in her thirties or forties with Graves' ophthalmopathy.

The CDR3: CSAREIRGGSDTQYF. CDR3 nucleotides: TGCAGTGCTAGAGAGATTCGCGGGGGATCAGATACGCAGTATTTT. The rearrangement joins TRBV20-1 to TRBJ2-3, with TRBD2 matching over 7 bases. This CDR3 has 15 residues. V gave up 0 bases and J gave up 4 bases; unmatched junction bases: 7. CDR1 and CDR2 (germline): DFQATT, SNEGSKA (reference sequence).

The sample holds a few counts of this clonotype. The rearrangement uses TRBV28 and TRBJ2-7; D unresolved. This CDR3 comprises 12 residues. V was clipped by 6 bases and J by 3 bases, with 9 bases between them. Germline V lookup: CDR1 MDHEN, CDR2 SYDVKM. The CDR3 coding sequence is TGTGCCAGCAGGGACCCTAGCTACGAGCAGTACTTC. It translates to CASRDPSYEQYF.

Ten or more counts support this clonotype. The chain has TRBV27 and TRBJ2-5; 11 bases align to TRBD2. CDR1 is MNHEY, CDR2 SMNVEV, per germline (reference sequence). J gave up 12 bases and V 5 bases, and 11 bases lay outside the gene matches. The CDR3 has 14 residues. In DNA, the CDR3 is TGTGCCAGCAGTCCATTACTAGCGGGAGAACCCAAGTACTTC. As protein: CASSPLLAGEPKYF.

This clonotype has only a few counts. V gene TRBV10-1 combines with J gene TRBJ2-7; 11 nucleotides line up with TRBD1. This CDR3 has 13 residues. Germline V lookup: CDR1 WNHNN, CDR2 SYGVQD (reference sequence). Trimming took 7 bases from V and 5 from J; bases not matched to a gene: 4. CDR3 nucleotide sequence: TGCGCCAGCACCGCGGGACAGGGGGACGAGCAGTACTTC. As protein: CASTAGQGDEQYF.

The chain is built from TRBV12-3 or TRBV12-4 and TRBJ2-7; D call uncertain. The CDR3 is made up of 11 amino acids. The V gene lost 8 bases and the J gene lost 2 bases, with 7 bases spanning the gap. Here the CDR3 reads CASGYPYEQYF. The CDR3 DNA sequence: TGTGCCAGCGGATACCCCTACGAGCAGTACTTC.

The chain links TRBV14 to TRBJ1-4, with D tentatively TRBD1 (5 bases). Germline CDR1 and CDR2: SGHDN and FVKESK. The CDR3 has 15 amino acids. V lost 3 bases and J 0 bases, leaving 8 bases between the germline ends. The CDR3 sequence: CASSHRQTTNEKLFF. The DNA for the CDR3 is TGTGCCAGCAGCCACCGACAGACAACTAATGAAAAACTGTTTTTT.

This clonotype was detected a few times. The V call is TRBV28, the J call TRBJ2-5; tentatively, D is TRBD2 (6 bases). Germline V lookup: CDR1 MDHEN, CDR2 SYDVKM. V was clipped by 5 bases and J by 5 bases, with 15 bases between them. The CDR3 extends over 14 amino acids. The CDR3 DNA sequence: TGTGCCAGCAGTGGGGGAGGAATGAGCGAGACCCAGTACTTC. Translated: CASSGGGMSETQYF.

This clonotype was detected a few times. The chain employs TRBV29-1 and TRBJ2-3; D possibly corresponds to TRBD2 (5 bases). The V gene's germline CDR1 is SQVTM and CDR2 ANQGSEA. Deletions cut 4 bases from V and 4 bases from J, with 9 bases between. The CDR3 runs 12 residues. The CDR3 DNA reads TGCAGCGTTGGGACTTCCGCAGATACGCAGTATTTT. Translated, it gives CSVGTSADTQYF.

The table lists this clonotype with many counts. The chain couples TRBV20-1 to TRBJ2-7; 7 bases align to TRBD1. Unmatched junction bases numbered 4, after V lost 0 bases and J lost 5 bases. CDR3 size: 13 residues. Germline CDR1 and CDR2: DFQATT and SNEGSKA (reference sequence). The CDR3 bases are TGCAGTGCTAGAGATAGGGACAGCGACGAGCAGTACTTC. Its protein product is CSARDRDSDEQYF.

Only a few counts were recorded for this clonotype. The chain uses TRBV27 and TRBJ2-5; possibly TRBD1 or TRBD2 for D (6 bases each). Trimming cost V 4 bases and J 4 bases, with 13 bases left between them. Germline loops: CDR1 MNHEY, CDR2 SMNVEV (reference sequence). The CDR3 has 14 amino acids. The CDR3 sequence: CASSYGGASETQYF. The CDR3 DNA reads TGTGCCAGCAGTTACGGGGGCGCCTCAGAGACCCAGTACTTC.

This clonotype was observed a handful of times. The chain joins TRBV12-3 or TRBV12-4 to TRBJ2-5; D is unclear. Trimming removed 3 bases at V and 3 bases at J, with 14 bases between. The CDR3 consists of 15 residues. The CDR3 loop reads CASSLLESVEETQYF. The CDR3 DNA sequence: TGTGCCAGCAGTTTGCTAGAGTCAGTTGAAGAGACCCAGTACTTC.

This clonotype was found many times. The CDR3 spells CSVCLGGTDTQYF. CDR3 sequence (DNA): TGCAGCGTCTGCCTCGGTGGCACAGATACGCAGTATTTT. V is TRBV29-1 and J is TRBJ2-3; D ambiguous. The CDR3 runs 13 residues. The germline V and J ends were trimmed by 6 bases and 1 base, with 11 bases remaining between them. The germline CDR1 and CDR2 sequences are SQVTM and ANQGSEA.

This CDR3 reads CSATIGTTIQETQYF. The CDR3 DNA reads as TGCAGTGCGACCATAGGGACAACAATTCAAGAGACCCAGTACTTC. The chain couples TRBV20-1 to TRBJ2-5; maybe TRBD1 (6 bases). Germline V gene data show CDR1 as DFQATT and CDR2 as SNEGSKA (reference sequence). V was clipped by 6 bases and J by 2 bases, with 19 bases between them. This CDR3 is built from 15 residues.

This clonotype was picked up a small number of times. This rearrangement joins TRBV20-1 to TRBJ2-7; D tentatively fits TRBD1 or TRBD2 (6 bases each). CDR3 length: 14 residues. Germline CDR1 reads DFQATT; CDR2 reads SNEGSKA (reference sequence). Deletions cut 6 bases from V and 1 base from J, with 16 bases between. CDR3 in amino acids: CSAPQEGESYEQYF. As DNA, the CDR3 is TGCAGTGCCCCCCAGGAGGGGGAATCCTACGAGCAGTACTTC.

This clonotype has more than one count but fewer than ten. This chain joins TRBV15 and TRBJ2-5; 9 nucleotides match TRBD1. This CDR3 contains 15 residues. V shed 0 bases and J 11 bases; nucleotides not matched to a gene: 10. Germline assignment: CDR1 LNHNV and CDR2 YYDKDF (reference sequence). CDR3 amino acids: CATSRDLGQGREQYF. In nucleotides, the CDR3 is TGTGCCACCAGCAGAGATCTGGGACAGGGAAGAGAGCAGTACTTC. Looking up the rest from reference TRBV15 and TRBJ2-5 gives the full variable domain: DAMVIQNPRYQVTQFGKPVTLSCSQTLNHNVMYWYQQKSSQAPKLLFHYYDKDFNNEADTPDNFQSRRPNTSFCFLDIRSPGLGDTAMYLCATSRDLGQGREQYFGPGTRLLVL.